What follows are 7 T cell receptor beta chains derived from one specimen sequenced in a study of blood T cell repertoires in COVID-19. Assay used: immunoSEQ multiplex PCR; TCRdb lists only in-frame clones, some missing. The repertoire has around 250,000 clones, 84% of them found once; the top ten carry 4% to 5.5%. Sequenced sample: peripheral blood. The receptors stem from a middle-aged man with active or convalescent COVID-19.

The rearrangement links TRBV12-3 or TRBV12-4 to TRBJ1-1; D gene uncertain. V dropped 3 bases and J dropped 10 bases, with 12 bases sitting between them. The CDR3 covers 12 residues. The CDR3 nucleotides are TGTGCCAGCAGTTTGGAGGGAAGAATAGCTTTCTTT. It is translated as CASSLEGRIAFF.

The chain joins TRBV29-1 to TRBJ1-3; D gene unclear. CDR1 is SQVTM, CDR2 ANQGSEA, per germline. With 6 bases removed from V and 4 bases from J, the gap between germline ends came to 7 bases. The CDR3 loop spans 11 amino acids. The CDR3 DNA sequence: TGCAGCGTATGGCACGGAAACACCATATATTTT. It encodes CSVWHGNTIYF.

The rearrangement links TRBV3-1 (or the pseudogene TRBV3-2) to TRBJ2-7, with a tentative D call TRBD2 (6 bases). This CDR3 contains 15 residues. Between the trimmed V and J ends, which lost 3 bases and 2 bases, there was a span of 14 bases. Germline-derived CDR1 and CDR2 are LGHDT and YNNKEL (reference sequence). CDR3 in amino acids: CASSHDGTPAYEQYF. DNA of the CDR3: TGTGCCAGCAGCCATGACGGGACTCCTGCCTACGAGCAGTACTTC.

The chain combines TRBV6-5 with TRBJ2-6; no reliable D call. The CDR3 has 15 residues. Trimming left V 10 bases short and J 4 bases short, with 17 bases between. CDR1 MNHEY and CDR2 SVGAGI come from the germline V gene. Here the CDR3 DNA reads TGTGCCACCATCTACCAGGTATCCGGGGCCAACGTCCTGACTTTC. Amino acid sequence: CATIYQVSGANVLTF.

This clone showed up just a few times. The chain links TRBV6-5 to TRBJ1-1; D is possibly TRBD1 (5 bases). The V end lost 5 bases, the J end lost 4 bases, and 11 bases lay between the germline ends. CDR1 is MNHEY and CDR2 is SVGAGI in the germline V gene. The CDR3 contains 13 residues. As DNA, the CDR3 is TGTGCCAGCAGTCACAGGCAAAGCACTGAAGCTTTCTTT. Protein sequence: CASSHRQSTEAFF.

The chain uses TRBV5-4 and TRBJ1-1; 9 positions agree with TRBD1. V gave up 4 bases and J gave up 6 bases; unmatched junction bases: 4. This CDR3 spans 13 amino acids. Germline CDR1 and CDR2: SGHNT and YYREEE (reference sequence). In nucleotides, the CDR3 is TGTGCCAGCAGCAGTGGACAGGGGCCTGAAGCTTTCTTT. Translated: CASSSGQGPEAFF.

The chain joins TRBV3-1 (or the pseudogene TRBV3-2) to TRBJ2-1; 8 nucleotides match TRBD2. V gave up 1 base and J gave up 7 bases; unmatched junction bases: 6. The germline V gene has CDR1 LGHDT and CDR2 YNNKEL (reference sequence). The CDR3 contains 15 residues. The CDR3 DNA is TGTGCCAGCAGCCAAGGGGGCGGGGGGTGGAATGAGCAGTTCTTC. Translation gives CASSQGGGGWNEQFF.